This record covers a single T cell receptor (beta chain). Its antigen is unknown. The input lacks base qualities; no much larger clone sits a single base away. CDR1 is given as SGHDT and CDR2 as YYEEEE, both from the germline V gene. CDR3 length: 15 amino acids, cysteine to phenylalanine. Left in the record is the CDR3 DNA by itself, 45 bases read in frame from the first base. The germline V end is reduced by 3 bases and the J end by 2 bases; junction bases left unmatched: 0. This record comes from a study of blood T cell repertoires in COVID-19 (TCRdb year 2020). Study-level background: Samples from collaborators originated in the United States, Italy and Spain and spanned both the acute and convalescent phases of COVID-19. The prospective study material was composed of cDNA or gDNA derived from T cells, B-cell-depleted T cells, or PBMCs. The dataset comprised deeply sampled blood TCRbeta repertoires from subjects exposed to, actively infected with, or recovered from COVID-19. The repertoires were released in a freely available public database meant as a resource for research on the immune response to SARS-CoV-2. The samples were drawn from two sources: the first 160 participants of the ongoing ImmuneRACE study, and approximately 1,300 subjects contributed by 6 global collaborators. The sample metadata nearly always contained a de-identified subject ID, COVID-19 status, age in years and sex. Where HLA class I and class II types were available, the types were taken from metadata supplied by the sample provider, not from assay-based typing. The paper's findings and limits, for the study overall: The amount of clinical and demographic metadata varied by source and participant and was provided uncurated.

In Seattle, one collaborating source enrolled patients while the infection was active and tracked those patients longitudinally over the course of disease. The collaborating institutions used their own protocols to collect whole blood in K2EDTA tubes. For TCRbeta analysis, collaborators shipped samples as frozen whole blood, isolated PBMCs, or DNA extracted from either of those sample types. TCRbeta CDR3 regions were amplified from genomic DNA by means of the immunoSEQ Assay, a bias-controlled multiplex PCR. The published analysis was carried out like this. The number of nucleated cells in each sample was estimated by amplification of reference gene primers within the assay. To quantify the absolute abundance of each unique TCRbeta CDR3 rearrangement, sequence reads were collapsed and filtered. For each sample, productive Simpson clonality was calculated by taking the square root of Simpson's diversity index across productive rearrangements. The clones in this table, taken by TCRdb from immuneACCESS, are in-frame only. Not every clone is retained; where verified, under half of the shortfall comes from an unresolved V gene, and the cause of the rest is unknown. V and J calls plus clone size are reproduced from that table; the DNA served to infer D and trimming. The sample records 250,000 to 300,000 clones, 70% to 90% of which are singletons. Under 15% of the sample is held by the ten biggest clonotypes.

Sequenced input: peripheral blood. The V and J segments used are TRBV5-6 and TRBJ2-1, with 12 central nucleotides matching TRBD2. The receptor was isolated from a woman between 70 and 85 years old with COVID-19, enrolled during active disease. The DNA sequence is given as TGTGCCAGCAGCTCTAGCGGGGGGGCCTACAATGAGCAGTTCTTC. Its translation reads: CASSSSGGAYNEQFF.